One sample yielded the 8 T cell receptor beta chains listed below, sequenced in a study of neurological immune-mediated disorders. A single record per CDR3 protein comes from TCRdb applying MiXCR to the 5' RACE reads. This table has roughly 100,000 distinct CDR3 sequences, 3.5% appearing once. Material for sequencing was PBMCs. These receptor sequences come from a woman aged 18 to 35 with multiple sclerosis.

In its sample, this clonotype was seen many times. CDR3 DNA sequence: TGCGCCAGCAGCCCGGGAGGGGTAGGATCCTACGAGCAGTACTTC. It translates to CASSPGGVGSYEQYF. The chain recombines TRBV5-1 with TRBJ2-7; 8 nucleotides align to TRBD2. This CDR3 contains 15 residues. Germline V gives CDR1 SGHRS, CDR2 YFSETQ. V dropped 4 bases and J dropped 1; count of bases not matched to a gene: 7.

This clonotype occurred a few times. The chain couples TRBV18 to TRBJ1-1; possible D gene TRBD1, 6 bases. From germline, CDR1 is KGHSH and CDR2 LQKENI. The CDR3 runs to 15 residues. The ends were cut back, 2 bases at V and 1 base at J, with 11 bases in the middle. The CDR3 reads CASSPSTGSNTEAFF. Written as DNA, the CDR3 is TGTGCCAGCTCACCATCTACAGGGTCGAACACTGAAGCTTTCTTT.

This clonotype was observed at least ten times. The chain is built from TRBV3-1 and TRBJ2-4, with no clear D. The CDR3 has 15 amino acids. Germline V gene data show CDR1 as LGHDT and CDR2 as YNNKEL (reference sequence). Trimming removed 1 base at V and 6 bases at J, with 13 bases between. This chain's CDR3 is CASSQVSGAGNIQYF. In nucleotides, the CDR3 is TGTGCCAGCAGCCAAGTTTCAGGAGCCGGAAACATTCAGTACTTC.

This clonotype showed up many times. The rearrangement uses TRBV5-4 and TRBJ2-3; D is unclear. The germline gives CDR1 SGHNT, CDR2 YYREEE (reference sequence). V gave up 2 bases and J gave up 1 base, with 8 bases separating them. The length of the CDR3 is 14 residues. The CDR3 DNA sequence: TGTGCCAGCAGCTTACGTGCTGGCACAGATACGCAGTATTTT. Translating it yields CASSLRAGTDTQYF.

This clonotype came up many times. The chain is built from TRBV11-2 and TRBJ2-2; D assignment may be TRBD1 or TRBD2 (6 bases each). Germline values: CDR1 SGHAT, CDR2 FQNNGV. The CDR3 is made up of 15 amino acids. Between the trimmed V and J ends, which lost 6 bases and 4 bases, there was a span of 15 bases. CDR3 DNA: TGTGCCAGCAGACGGGGGCAGGGTGGCACCGGGGAGCTGTTTTTT. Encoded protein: CASRRGQGGTGELFF. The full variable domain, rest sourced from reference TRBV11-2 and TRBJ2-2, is EAGVAQSPRYKIIEKRQSVAFWCNPISGHATLYWYQQILGQGPKLLIQFQNNGVVDDSQLPKDRFSAERLKGVDSTLKIQPAKLEDSAVYLCASRRGQGGTGELFFGEGSRLTVL.

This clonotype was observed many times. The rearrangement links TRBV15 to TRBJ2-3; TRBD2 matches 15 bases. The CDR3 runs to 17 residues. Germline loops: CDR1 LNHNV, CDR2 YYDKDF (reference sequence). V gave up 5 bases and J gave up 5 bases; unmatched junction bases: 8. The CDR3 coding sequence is TGTGCCACCAGCCCCCAGGGACTAGCGGGGGGTGAAGATACGCAGTATTTT. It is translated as CATSPQGLAGGEDTQYF. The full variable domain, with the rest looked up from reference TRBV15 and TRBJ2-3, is DAMVIQNPRYQVTQFGKPVTLSCSQTLNHNVMYWYQQKSSQAPKLLFHYYDKDFNNEADTPDNFQSRRPNTSFCFLDIRSPGLGDTAMYLCATSPQGLAGGEDTQYFGPGTRLTVL.

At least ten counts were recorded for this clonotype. CDR3 amino acids: CASSFGSGRATDTQYF. CDR3 DNA sequence: TGTGCCAGCAGTTTTGGGAGCGGGAGAGCAACAGATACGCAGTATTTT. This sequence joins TRBV12-3 or TRBV12-4 and TRBJ2-3; 8 bases align to TRBD2. The V segment lost 3 bases and the J segment 3 bases; nucleotides outside the gene matches: 8. This CDR3 comprises 16 residues.

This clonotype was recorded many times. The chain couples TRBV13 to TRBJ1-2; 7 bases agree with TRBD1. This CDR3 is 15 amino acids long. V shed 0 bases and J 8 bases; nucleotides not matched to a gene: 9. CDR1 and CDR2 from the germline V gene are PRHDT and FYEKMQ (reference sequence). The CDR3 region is CASSLGQGVMWGYTF. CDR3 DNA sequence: TGTGCCAGCAGCTTAGGGCAGGGGGTGATGTGGGGCTACACCTTC.